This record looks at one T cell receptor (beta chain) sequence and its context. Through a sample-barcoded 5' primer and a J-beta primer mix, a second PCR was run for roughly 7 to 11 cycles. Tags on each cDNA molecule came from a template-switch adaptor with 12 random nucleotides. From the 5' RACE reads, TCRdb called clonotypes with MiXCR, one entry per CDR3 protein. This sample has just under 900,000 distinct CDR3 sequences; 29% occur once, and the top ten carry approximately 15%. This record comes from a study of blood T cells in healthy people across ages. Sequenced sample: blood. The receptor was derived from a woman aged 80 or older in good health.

The CDR3 reads CASRQTGGSTEAFF. DNA for the CDR3: TGTGCCAGCAGGCAGACAGGGGGAAGCACTGAAGCTTTCTTT. The chain has TRBV3-1 and TRBJ1-1; TRBD1 aligns across 9 bases. The CDR3 consists of 14 residues. With 6 bases clipped from V and 4 bases from J, the junction kept 6 bases outside the gene matches. CDR1 LGHDT and CDR2 YNNKEL come from the germline V gene (reference sequence).